This is a list of T cell receptor beta chains from one sample in a study of T cell responses to AZD1222 COVID-19 vaccine. Profiling relied on immunoSEQ multiplex PCR, and the TCRdb table lists in-frame clones only, not all of them. The data contain about 130,000 clones, about nine tenths of them seen just once; the ten biggest clones take up 3% to 4%. The input for sequencing was peripheral blood, taken 28 days after the second AZD1222 dose. The receptors derive from an adult who received the AZD1222 COVID-19 vaccine. CDR3s include the opening cysteine and the closing phenylalanine or tryptophan. The D gene is left open where the match is weak. Clone sizes are given selectively: once, few, many, or a class where the clone is expanded.

J gene	clone size	D gene	V gene	CDR3 protein	CDR3 DNA
TRBJ1-2	once	.	TRBV27	CASSLSPGGGLYGYTF	TGTGCCAGCAGTTTATCCCCGGGAGGTGGGTTATATGGCTACACCTTC
TRBJ2-7	.	.	TRBV19	CASRDNPATYEQYF	TGTGCCAGTAGGGACAACCCAGCTACCTACGAGCAGTACTTC
TRBJ1-5	.	.	TRBV18	CASSLAISNQPQHF	TGTGCCAGCTCACTCGCGATTAGCAATCAGCCCCAGCATTTT
TRBJ1-2	.	.	TRBV19	CASTYVPAGGYTF	TGTGCCAGTACCTATGTCCCGGCTGGGGGCTACACCTTC
TRBJ2-1	.	.	TRBV9	CASSVEGVTYNEQFF	TGTGCCAGCAGCGTAGAGGGCGTAACCTACAATGAGCAGTTCTTC
TRBJ2-2	.	.	TRBV7-3	CASSLRDGPTGELFF	TGTGCCAGCAGCTTAAGGGACGGCCCCACCGGGGAGCTGTTTTTT
TRBJ2-7	.	TRBD2	TRBV27	CASSLGLAGGSYEQYF	TGTGCCAGCAGTTTGGGACTAGCGGGAGGCTCTTACGAGCAGTACTTC
TRBJ1-1	once	.	TRBV5-5	CASSPQPGRVDTEAFF	TGTGCCAGCAGCCCACAACCGGGTAGGGTAGACACTGAAGCTTTCTTT
TRBJ1-1	.	.	TRBV28	CASSLIVTGNTEAFF	TGTGCCAGCAGTTTAATTGTTACAGGGAACACTGAAGCTTTCTTT
TRBJ1-1	.	TRBD1	TRBV9	CASSSGTENTEAFF	TGTGCCAGCAGCTCCGGGACAGAGAACACTGAAGCTTTCTTT
TRBJ1-2	once	.	TRBV27	CASSPHRANYGYTF	TGTGCCAGCAGTCCTCACAGGGCTAACTATGGCTACACCTTC
TRBJ1-5	.	.	TRBV6-5	CASRPNTGQGQPQHF	TGTGCCAGCAGGCCTAACACAGGGCAGGGTCAGCCCCAGCATTTT
TRBJ2-5	.	.	TRBV3-1/TRBV3-2	CASSQVGASQETQYF	TGTGCCAGCAGCCAAGTGGGGGCCAGCCAAGAGACCCAGTACTTC
TRBJ2-7	.	TRBD2	TRBV28	CASSFVAGHTYEQYF	TGTGCCAGCAGTTTTGTAGCGGGCCACACCTACGAGCAGTACTTC
TRBJ2-5	.	.	TRBV6-2/TRBV6-3	CASSPRHQETQYF	TGTGCCAGCAGTCCGCGTCACCAAGAGACCCAGTACTTC
TRBJ2-2	.	.	TRBV27	CASSFHTGELFF	TGTGCCAGCAGTTTTCACACCGGGGAGCTGTTTTTT
TRBJ2-4	.	TRBD2	TRBV10-2	CASTIGLAGPGSKNIQYF	TGCGCCAGCACCATTGGACTAGCGGGACCGGGGAGCAAAAACATTCAGTACTTC
TRBJ2-2	.	.	TRBV5-4	CASSLAQGQNTGELFF	TGTGCCAGCAGCTTGGCTCAGGGGCAGAACACCGGGGAGCTGTTTTTT
TRBJ2-3	.	.	TRBV24-1	CATSDPAGRRGTDTQYF	TGTGCCACCAGTGATCCCGCGGGTAGGCGGGGCACAGATACGCAGTATTTT
TRBJ2-7	.	.	TRBV27	CASRKTGTYSYEQYF	TGTGCCAGCAGGAAGACAGGGACTTACTCCTACGAGCAGTACTTC
TRBJ2-7	.	TRBD2	TRBV5-4	CASSLFASGSHEQYF	TGTGCCAGCAGCTTGTTCGCTAGCGGGAGCCACGAGCAGTACTTC
TRBJ2-2	.	TRBD1	TRBV29-1	CSVNRQGNTGELFF	TGCAGCGTTAACCGACAGGGTAACACCGGGGAGCTGTTTTTT